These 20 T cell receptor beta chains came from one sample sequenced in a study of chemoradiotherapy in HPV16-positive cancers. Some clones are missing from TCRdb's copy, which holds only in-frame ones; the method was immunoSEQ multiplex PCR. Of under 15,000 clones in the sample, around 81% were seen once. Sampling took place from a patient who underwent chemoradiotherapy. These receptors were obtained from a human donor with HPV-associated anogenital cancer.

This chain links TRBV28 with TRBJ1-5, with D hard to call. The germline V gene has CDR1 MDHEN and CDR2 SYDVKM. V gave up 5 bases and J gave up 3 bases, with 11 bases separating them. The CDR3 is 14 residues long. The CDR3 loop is CASSPMTFNQPQHF. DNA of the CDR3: TGTGCCAGCAGTCCCATGACATTCAATCAGCCCCAGCATTTT.

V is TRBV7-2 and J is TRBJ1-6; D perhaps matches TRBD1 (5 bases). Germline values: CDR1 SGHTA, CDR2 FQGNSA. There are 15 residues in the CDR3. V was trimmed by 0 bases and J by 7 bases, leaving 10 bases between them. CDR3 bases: TGTGCCAGCAGCTTAGCGGCAGGGTTGAATTCACCCCTCCACTTT. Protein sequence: CASSLAAGLNSPLHF.

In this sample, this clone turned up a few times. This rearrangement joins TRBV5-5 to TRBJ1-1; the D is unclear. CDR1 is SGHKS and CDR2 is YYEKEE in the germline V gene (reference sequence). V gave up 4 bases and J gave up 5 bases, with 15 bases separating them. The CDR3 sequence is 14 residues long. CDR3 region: CASSLVERATEAFF. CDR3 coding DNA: TGTGCCAGCAGCCTGGTTGAGCGCGCGACTGAAGCTTTCTTT.

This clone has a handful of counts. The CDR3 DNA reads TGTGCCAGCAGTGACAACCCGGACGCCGGGGAGCTGTTTTTT. It is translated as CASSDNPDAGELFF. V gene TRBV6-4 combines with J gene TRBJ2-2; D call uncertain. The CDR3 contains 14 residues. V lost 2 bases to trimming and J lost 6 bases, with 10 bases between them. Germline-derived CDR1 and CDR2 are MRHNA and SNTAGT.

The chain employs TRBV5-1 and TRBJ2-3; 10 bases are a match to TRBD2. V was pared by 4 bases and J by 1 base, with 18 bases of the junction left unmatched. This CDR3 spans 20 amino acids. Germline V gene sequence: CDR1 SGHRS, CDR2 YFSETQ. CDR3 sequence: CASSTDPAGSGGAGTDTQYF. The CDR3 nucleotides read TGCGCCAGCAGCACGGACCCAGCTGGAAGCGGGGGGGCTGGCACAGATACGCAGTATTTT.

As DNA, the CDR3 is TGTGCCAGCAGCCCGACCTCTAGCGGGAGTGGTGTCTGGCAGTTCTTC. Translated, it gives CASSPTSSGSGVWQFF. This chain links TRBV5-5 with TRBJ2-1; 10 bases align to TRBD2. The germline gives CDR1 SGHKS, CDR2 YYEKEE (reference sequence). V gave up 4 bases and J gave up 12 bases; unmatched junction bases: 16. This CDR3 contains 16 residues.

The CDR3 region is CASSTAPGQTNEKLFF. The CDR3 region has the DNA TGTGCCAGCAGCACCGCACCGGGACAGACTAATGAAAAACTGTTTTTT. The V and J genes are TRBV7-9 and TRBJ1-4, with 7 bases fitting TRBD1. The V segment lost 5 bases and the J segment 2 bases; nucleotides outside the gene matches: 8. The CDR3 sequence is 16 residues long. The germline V gene encodes CDR1 SEHNR and CDR2 FQNEAQ (reference sequence).

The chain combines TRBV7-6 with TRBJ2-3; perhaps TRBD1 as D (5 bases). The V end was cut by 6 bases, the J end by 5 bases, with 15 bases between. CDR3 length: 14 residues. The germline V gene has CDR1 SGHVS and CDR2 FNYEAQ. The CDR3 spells CASSPSRRGDTQYF. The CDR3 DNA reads TGTGCCAGCAGTCCATCCCGAAGGGGAGATACGCAGTATTTT.

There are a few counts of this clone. The DNA of the CDR3 is TGTGCCAGCAGCGAGATACAGGGGAATGAGCAGTTCTTC. The encoded protein is CASSEIQGNEQFF. The chain is built from TRBV7-3 and TRBJ2-1, with 7 nucleotides matching TRBD1. V shed 5 bases, J shed 7 bases, and the junction held 5 bases outside the gene matches. CDR1 and CDR2 (germline): SGHTA, FQGTGA. The CDR3 is 13 residues long.

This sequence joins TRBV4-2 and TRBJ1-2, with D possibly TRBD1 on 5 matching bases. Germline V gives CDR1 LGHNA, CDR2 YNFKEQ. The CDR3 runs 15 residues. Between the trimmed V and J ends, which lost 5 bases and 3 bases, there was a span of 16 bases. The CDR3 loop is CASSAQDITHYGYTF. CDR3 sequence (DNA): TGTGCCAGCAGCGCCCAGGACATCACCCACTATGGCTACACCTTC.

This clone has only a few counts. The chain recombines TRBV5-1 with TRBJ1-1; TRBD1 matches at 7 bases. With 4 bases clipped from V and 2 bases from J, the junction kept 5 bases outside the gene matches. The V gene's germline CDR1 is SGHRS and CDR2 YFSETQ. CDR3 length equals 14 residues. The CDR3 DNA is TGCGCCAGCAGCACGGGACAGCCTAACACTGAAGCTTTCTTT. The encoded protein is CASSTGQPNTEAFF.

The CDR3 reads CAWRWLAGGYEQFF. CDR3 coding DNA: TGTGCCTGGAGATGGCTAGCGGGGGGGTATGAGCAGTTCTTC. The gene calls are TRBV30 and TRBJ2-1; 12 bases are a match to TRBD2. The CDR3 totals 14 residues. Per the germline V gene, CDR1 is GTSNPN and CDR2 is SVGIG (reference sequence). V lost 3 bases, J lost 8 bases, and 5 bases stayed unmatched. The variable domain in full, completed from reference TRBV30 and TRBJ2-1, reads SQTIHQWPATLVQPVGSPLSLECTVEGTSNPNLYWYRQAAGRGLQLLFYSVGIGQISSEVPQNLSASRPQDRQFILSSKKLLLSDSGFYLCAWRWLAGGYEQFFGPGTRLTVL.

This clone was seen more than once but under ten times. The CDR3 DNA reads as TGTGCCAGCAGCAATTACAGGGGGGAAAAACTGTTTTTT. This encodes CASSNYRGEKLFF. V and J are TRBV7-6 and TRBJ1-4, with 8 bases identical to TRBD1. The CDR3 is 13 amino acids. Germline V CDR1 and CDR2: SGHVS, FNYEAQ. V gave up 5 bases and J gave up 8 bases; unmatched junction bases: 4. Drawing the rest from reference TRBV7-6 and TRBJ1-4, the complete variable domain is GAGVSQSPRYKVTKRGQDVALRCDPISGHVSLYWYRQALGQGPEFLTYFNYEAQQDKSGLPNDRFSAERPEGSISTLTIQRTEQRDSAMYRCASSNYRGEKLFFGSGTQLSVL.

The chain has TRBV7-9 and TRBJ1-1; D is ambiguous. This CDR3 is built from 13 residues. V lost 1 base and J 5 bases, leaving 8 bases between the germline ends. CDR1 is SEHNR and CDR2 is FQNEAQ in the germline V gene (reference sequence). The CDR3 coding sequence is TGTGCCAGCAGCTTAGGTGCGGGGACTGAAGCTTTCTTT. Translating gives CASSLGAGTEAFF.

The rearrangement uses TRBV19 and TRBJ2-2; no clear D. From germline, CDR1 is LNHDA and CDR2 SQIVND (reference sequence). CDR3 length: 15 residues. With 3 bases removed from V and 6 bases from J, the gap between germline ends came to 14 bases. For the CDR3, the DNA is TGTGCCAGTAGTATTCACAACGACGCCGCCGGGGAGCTGTTTTTT. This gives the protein CASSIHNDAAGELFF. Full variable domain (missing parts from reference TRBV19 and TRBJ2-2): DGGITQSPKYLFRKEGQNVTLSCEQNLNHDAMYWYRQDPGQGLRLIYYSQIVNDFQKGDIAEGYSVSREKKESFPLTVTSAQKNPTAFYLCASSIHNDAAGELFFGEGSRLTVL.

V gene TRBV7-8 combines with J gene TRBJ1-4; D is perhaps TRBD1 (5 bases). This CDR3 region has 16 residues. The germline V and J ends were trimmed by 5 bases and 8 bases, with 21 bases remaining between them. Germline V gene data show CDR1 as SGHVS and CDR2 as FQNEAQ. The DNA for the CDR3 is TGTGCCAGCAGCCCAGGGAGGGGCTGGTCGGAAGAAAAACTGTTTTTT. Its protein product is CASSPGRGWSEEKLFF.

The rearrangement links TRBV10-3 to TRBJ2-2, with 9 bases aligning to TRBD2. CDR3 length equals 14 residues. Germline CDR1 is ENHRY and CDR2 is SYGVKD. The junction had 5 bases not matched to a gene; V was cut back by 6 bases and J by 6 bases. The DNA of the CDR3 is TGTGCCATCAGCCCCCGGACTAGCGCCGGGGAGCTGTTTTTT. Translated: CAISPRTSAGELFF.

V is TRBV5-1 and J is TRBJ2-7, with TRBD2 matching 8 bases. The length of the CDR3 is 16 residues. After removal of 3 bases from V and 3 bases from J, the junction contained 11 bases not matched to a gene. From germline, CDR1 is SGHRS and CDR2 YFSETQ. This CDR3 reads CASSWTKAGDYYEQYF. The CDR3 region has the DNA TGCGCCAGCAGCTGGACTAAAGCGGGGGACTACTACGAGCAGTACTTC.

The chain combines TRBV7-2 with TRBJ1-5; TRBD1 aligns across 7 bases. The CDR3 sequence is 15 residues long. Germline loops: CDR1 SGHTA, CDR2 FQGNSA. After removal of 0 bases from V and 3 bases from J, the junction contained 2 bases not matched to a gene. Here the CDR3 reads CASSLAGQLNQPQHF. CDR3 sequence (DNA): TGTGCCAGCAGCTTAGCGGGACAGCTCAATCAGCCCCAGCATTTT.

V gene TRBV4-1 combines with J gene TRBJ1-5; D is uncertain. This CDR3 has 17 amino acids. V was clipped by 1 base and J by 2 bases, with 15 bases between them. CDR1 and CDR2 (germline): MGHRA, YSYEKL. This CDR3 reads CASSQVVLGFGNQPQHF. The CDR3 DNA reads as TGCGCCAGCAGCCAAGTGGTGTTGGGCTTCGGCAATCAGCCCCAGCATTTT.